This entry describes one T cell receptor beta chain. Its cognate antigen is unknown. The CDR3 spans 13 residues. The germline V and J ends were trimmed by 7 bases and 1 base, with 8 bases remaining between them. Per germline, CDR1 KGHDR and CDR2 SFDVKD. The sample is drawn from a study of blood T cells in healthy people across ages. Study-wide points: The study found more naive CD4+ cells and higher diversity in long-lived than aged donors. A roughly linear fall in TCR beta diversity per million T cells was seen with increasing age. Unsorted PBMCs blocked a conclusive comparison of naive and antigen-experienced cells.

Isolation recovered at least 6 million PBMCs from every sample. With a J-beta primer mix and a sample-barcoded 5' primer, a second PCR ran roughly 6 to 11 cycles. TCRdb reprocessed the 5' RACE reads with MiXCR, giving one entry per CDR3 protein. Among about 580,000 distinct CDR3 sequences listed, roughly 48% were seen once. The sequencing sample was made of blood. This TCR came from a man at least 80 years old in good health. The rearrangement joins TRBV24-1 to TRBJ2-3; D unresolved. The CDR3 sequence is CATRETGTDTQYF. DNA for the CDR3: TGTGCCACCAGGGAAACTGGCACAGATACGCAGTATTTT.